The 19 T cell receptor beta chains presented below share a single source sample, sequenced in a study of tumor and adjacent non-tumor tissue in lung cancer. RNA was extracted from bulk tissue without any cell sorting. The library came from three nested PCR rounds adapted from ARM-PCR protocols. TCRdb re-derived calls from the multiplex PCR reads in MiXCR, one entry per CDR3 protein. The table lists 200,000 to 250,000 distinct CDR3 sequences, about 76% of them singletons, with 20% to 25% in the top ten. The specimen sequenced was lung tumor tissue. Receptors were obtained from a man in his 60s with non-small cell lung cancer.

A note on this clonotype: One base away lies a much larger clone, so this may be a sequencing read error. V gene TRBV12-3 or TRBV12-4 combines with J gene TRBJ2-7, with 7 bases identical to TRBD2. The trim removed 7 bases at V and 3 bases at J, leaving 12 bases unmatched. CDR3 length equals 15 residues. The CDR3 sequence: CASKPASGTFYEQYF. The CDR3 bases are TGTGCCAGCAAACCAGCTAGCGGCACCTTCTACGAGCAGTACTTC.

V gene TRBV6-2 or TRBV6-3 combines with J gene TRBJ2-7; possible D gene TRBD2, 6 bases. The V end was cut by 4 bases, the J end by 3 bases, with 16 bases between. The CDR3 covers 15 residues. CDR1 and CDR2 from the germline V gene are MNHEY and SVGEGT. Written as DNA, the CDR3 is TGTGCCAGCAGTTCCCTGGTTAGCGGAAGCTACGAGCAGTACTTC. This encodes CASSSLVSGSYEQYF.

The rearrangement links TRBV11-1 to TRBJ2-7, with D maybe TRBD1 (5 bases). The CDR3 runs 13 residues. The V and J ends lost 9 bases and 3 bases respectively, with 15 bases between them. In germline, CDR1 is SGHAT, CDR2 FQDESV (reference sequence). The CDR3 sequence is CARVRQGGYEQYF. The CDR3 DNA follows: TGTGCCAGAGTGCGTCAGGGTGGCTACGAGCAGTACTTC.

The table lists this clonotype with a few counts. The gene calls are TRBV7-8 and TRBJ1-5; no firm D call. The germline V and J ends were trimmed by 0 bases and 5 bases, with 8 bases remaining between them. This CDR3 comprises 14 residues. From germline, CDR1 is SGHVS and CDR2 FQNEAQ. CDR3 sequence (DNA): TGTGCCAGCAGCTTAGCAGGGAACGATCAGCCCCAGCATTTT. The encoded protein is CASSLAGNDQPQHF.

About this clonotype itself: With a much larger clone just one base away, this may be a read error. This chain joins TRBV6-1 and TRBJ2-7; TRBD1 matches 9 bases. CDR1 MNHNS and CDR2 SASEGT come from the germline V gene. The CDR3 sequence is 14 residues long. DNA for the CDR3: TGTGCCAGCGATCCCGGGACAGGGTCCTACGAGCATTACTTC. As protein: CASDPGTGSYEHYF.

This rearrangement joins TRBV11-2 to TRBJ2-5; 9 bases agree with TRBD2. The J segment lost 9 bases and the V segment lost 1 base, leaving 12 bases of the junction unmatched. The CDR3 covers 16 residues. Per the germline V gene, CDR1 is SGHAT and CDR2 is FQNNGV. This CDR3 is CASSLGAQAGGEAQYF. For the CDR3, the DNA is TGTGCCAGCAGCTTAGGGGCTCAAGCGGGGGGCGAGGCCCAGTACTTC.

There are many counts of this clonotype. The CDR3 loop reads CASRSGPRGMNTEAFF. DNA for the CDR3: TGTGCCAGCAGATCGGGACCTAGAGGGATGAACACTGAAGCTTTCTTT. The gene calls are TRBV7-9 and TRBJ1-1, with D possibly matching TRBD1 (5 bases). This CDR3 region has 16 residues. CDR1 and CDR2 from the germline V gene are SEHNR and FQNEAQ (reference sequence). V was shortened by 6 bases and J by 0 bases, with 17 bases between the two germline ends.

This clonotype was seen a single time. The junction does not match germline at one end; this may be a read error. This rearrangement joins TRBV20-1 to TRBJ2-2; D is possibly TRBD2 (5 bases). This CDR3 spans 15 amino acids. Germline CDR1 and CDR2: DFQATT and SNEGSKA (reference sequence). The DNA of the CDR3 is TGCAATGCTAGAGATGCTGGGAGACACACCGGGGAGCTGTTTTTT. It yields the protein CNARDAGRHTGELFF.

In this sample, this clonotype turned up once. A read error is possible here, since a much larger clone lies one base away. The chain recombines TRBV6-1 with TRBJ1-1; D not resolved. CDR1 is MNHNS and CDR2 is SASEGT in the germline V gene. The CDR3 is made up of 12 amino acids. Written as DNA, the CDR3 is TGTGCCAGCAGTGAGAGGGAGTATGAAACTTTCTTT. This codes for CASSEREYETFF.

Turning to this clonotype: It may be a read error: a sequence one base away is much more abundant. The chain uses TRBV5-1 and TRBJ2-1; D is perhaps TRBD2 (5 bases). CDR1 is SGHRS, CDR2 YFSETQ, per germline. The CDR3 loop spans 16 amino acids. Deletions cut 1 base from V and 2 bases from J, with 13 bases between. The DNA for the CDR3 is TGCGCCAGCAGCTTGACCGGGCTAGCCACCTACAATGAGCAGTTCTTC. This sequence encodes CASSLTGLATYNEQFF.

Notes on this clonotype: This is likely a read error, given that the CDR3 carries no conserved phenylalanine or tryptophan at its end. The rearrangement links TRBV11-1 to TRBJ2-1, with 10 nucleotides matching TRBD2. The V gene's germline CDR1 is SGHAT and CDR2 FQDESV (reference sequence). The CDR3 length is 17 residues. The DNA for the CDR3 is TGTGTCAGCAGCTTATCTCGGTTAGCGGGAGGCAACAATGGGCAGTTCCTC. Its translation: CVSSLSRLAGGNNGQFL.

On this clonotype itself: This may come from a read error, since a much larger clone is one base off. The CDR3 region has the DNA TGCGCCAGCAGCCCCAGCCCAGTGGGAAATAAAAACAATGAGCAGTGCTTC. Protein: CASSPSPVGNKNNEQCF. This chain links TRBV4-3 with TRBJ2-1, with unresolved D. The CDR3 has 17 amino acids. The germline CDR1 and CDR2 sequences are LGHNA and YSLEER.

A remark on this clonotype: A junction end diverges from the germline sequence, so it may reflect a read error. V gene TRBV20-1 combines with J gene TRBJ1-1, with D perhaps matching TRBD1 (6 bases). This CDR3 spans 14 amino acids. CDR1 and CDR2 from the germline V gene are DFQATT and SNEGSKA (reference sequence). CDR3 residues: CSARVQGNSPETFF. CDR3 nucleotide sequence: TGCAGTGCTAGAGTACAGGGAAATAGCCCTGAAACTTTCTTT.

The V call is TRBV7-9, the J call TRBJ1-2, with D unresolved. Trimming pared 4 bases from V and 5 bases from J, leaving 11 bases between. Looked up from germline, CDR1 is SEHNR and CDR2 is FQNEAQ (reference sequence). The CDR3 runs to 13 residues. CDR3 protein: CASSSRRAYGYTF. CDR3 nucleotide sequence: TGTGCCAGCAGCTCTCGCAGAGCGTATGGCTACACCTTC.

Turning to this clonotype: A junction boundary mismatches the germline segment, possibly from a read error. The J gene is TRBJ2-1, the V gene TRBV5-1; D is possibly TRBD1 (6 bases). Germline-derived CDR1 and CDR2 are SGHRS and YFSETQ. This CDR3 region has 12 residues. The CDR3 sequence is CASRDSYNDQLF. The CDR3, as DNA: TGCGCCAGCAGGGACAGTTACAATGACCAGTTATTC.

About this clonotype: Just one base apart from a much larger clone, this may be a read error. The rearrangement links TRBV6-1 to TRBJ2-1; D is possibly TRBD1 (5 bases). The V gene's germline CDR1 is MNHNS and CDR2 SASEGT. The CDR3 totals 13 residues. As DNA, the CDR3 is TGTGCCAGCCATGGACATCCCTACAATGGGCAGTTCTTC. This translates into CASHGHPYNGQFF.

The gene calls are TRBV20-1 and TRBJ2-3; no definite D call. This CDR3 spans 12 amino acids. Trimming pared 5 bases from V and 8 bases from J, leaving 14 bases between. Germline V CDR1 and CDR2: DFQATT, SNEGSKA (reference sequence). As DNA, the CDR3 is TGCAGTGCTGGGCGGAACTCCGCTACGCAGTATTTT. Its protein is CSAGRNSATQYF.

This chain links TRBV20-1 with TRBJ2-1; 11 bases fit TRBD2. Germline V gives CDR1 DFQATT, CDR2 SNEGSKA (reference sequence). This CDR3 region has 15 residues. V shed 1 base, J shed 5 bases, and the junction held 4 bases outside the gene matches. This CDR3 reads CSARASGGCHNEQFF. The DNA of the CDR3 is TGCAGTGCTAGAGCTAGCGGGGGGTGCCACAATGAGCAGTTCTTC.

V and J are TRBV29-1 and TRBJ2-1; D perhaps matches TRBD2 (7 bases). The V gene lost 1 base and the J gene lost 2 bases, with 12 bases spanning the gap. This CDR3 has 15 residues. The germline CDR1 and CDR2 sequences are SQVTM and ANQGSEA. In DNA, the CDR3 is TGCAGCGTTGAAGGGGGGGGGGCGGCCTACAATGAGCAGTTCTTC. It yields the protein CSVEGGGAAYNEQFF.